Sequencing of this T cell receptor beta chain was carried out in a study of beta chain features in type 1 diabetes. General observations from the study: Shorter TCRB CDR3s, moderately but significantly so, were found in Type 1 diabetes patients in all four CD4+ subsets. For type 1 diabetes patients, VDJ junctions showed fewer insertions and more deletions.

Every bit of the isolated RNA underwent reverse transcription, so sequencing read expressed TCRB transcripts. Method: immunoSEQ multiplex PCR; TCRdb's copy keeps in-frame clones and lacks some. The table has some 280,000 clones, roughly an eighth seen once. For this clone: Its antigen is currently unknown.

V gave up 1 base and J gave up 4 bases; unmatched junction bases: 7. Germline values: CDR1 SGHDT, CDR2 YYEEEE. The CDR3 has 15 residues. Sequences were obtained from naive CD4+ T cells from blood. The source of this sequence is a man aged 30 to 45 with type 1 diabetes. The V call is TRBV5-6, the J call TRBJ1-1; TRBD1 aligns across 7 bases. The CDR3 spells CASSLQTGMSTEAFF. The DNA for the CDR3 is TGTGCCAGCAGCTTGCAGACAGGGATGAGCACTGAAGCTTTCTTT.